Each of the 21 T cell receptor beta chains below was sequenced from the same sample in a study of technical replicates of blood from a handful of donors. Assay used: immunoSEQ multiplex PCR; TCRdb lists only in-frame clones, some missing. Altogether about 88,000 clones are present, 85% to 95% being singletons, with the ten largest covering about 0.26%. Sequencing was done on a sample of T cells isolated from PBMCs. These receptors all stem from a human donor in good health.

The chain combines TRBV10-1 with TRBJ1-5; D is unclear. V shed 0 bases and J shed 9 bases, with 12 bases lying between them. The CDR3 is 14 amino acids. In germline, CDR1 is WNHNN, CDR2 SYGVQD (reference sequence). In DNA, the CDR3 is TGCGCCAGCAGTGAGTCACGGAACGCAGGGCCCCAGCATTTT. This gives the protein CASSESRNAGPQHF.

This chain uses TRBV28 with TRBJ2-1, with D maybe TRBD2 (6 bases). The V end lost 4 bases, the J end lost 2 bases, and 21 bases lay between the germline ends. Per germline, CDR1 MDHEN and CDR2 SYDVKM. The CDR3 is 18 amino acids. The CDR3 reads CASSSGGLAAAPYNEQFF. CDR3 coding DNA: TGTGCCAGCAGTTCCGGGGGACTCGCGGCGGCCCCCTACAATGAGCAGTTCTTC.

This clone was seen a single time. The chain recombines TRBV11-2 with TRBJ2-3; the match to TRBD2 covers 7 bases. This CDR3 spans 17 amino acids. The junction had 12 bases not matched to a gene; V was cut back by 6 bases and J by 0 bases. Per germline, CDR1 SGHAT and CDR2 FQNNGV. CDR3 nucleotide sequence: TGTGCCAGCAGAACCACCGGGACTACTTATAGCACAGATACGCAGTATTTT. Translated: CASRTTGTTYSTDTQYF.

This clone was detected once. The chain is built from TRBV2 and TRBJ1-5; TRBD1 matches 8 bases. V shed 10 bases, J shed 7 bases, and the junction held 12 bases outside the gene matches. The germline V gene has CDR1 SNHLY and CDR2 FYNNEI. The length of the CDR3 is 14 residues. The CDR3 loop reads CATRGQGIFQPQHF. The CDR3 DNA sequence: TGTGCCACGAGAGGACAGGGTATTTTCCAGCCCCAGCATTTT.

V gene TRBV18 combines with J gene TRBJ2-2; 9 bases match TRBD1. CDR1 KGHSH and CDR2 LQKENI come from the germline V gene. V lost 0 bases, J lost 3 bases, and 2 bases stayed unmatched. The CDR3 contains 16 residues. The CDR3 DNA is TGTGCCAGCTCACCACCGGGACAGGGATACACCGGGGAGCTGTTTTTT. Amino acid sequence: CASSPPGQGYTGELFF.

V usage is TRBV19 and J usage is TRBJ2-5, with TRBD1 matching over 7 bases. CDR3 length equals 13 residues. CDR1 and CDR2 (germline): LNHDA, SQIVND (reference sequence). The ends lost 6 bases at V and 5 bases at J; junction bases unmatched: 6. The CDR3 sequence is CASRHRGMETQYF. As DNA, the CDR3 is TGTGCCAGTAGACACAGGGGAATGGAGACCCAGTACTTC.

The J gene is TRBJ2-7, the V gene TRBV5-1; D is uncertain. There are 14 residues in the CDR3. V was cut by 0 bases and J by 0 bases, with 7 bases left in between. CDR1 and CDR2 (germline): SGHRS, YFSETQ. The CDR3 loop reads CASSLGSLSYEQYF. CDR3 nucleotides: TGCGCCAGCAGCTTGGGATCACTCTCCTACGAGCAGTACTTC.

CDR3 sequence: CASSWDSDYEQYF. The CDR3 coding sequence is TGTGCCAGCAGCTGGGACTCCGACTACGAGCAGTACTTC. The chain couples TRBV28 to TRBJ2-7; a possible D gene is TRBD2 (6 bases). The CDR3 totals 13 residues. Germline values: CDR1 MDHEN, CDR2 SYDVKM. Trimming shortened V by 6 bases and J by 3 bases, and 12 bases separated the two germline ends. Supplemented by reference TRBV28 and TRBJ2-7, the full variable domain reads DVKVTQSSRYLVKRTGEKVFLECVQDMDHENMFWYRQDPGLGLRLIYFSYDVKMKEKGDIPEGYSVSREKKERFSLILESASTNQTSMYLCASSWDSDYEQYFGPGTRLTVT.

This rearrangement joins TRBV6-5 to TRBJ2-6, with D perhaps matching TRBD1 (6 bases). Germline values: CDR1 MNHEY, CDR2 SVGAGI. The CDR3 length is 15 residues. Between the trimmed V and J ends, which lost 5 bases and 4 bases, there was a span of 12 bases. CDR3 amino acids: CASSTGSPGANVLTF. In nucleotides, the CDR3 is TGTGCCAGCAGTACAGGGTCCCCCGGGGCCAACGTCCTGACTTTC.

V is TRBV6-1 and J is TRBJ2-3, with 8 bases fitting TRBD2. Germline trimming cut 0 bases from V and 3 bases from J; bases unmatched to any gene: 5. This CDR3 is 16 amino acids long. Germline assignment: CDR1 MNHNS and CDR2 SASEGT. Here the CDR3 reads CASSEAPAGVTDTQYF. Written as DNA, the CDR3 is TGTGCCAGCAGTGAAGCTCCAGCGGGGGTTACAGATACGCAGTATTTT.

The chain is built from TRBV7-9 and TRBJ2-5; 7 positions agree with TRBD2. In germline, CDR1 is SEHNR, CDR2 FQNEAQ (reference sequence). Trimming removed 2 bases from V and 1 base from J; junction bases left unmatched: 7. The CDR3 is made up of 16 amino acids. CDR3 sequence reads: CASSLIVLAVQETQYF. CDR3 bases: TGTGCCAGCAGCTTAATCGTCCTAGCGGTCCAAGAGACCCAGTACTTC.

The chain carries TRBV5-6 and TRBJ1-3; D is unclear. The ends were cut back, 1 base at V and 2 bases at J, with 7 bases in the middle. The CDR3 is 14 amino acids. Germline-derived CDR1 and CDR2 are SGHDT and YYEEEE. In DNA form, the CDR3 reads TGTGCCAGCAGCTTGAAAACAGCTGGAAACACCATATATTTT. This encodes CASSLKTAGNTIYF.

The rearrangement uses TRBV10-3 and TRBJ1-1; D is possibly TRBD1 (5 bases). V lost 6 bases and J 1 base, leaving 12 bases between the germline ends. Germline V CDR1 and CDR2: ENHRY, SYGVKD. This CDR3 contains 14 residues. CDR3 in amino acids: CAIRVSGANTEAFF. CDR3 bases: TGTGCCATCAGGGTAAGCGGGGCGAACACTGAAGCTTTCTTT.

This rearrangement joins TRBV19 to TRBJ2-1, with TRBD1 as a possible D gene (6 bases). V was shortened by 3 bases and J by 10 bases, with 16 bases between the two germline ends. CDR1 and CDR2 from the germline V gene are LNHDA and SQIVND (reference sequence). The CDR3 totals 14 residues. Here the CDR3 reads CASSIFWGPVEQFF. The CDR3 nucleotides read TGTGCCAGTAGTATTTTTTGGGGGCCCGTCGAGCAGTTCTTC.

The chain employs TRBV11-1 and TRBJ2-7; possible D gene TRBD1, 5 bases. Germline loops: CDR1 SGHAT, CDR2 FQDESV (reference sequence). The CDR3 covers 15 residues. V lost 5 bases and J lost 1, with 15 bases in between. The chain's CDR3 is CASSDSRDSSYEQYF. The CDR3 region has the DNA TGTGCCAGCAGCGACTCCCGTGACAGTTCCTACGAGCAGTACTTC.

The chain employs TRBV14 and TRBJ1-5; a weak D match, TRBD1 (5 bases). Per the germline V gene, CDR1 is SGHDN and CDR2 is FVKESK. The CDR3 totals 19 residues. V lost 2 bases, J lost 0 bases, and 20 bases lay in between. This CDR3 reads CASSQPSGAPLSSNQPQHF. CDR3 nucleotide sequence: TGTGCCAGCAGCCAACCCAGCGGGGCTCCACTTAGTAGCAATCAGCCCCAGCATTTT.

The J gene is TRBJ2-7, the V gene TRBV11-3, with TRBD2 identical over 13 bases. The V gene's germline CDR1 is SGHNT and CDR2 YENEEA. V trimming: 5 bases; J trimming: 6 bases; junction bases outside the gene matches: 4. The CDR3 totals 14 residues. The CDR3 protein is CASSKWTSGSEQYF. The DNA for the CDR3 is TGTGCCAGCAGCAAATGGACTAGCGGGAGCGAGCAGTACTTC.

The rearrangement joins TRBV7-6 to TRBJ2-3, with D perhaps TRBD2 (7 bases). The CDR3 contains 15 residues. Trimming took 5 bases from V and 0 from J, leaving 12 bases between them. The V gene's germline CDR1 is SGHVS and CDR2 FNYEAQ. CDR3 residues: CASSGEGGSTDTQYF. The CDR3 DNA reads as TGTGCCAGCAGCGGCGAGGGGGGGAGCACAGATACGCAGTATTTT. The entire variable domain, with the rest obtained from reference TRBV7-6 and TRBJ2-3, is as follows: GAGVSQSPRYKVTKRGQDVALRCDPISGHVSLYWYRQALGQGPEFLTYFNYEAQQDKSGLPNDRFSAERPEGSISTLTIQRTEQRDSAMYRCASSGEGGSTDTQYFGPGTRLTVL.

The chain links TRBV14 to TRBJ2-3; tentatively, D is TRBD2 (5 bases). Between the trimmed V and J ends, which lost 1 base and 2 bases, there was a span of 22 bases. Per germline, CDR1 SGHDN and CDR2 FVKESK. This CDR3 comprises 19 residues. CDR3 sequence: CASSQGGLVGWWHTDTQYF. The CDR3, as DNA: TGTGCCAGCAGCCAAGGAGGGTTGGTGGGTTGGTGGCACACAGATACGCAGTATTTT.

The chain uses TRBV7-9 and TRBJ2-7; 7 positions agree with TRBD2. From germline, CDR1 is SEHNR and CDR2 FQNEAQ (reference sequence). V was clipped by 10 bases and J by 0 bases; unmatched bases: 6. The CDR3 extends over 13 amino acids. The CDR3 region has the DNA TGTGCCACCTTCAGCGGGGCCTCCTACGAGCAGTACTTC. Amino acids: CATFSGASYEQYF.

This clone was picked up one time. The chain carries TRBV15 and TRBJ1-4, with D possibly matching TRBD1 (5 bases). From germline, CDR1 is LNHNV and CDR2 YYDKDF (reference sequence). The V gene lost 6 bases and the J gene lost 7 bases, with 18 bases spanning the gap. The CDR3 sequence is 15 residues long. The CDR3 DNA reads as TGTGCCACCAGACGGGGGGGAAGACATAGTGAAAAACTGTTTTTT. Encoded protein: CATRRGGRHSEKLFF.